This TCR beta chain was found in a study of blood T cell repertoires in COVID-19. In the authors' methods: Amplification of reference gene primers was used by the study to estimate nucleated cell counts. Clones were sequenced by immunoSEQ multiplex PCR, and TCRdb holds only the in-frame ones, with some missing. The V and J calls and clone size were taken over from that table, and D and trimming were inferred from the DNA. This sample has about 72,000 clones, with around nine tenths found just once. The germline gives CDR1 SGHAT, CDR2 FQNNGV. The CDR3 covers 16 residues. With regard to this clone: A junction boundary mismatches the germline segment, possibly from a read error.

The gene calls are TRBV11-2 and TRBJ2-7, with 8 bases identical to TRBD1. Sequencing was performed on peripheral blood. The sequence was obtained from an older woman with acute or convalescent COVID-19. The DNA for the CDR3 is TGTGCCAGCAGCTTAGGAGGGGGACAGGTCTCCCACGAGCAGTACTTC. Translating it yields CASSLGGGQVSHEQYF.